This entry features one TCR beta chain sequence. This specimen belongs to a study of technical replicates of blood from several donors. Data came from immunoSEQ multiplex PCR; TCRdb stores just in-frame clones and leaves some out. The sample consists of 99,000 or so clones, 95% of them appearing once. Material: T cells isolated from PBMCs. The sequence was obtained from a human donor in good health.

CDR3 in amino acids: CASTLTRGFGTSGISGNEQFF. CDR3 nucleotides: TGCGCCAGCACCCTCACGCGGGGGTTTGGGACTAGCGGGATTTCAGGGAATGAGCAGTTCTTC. The chain uses TRBV5-1 and TRBJ2-1; 13 bases align to TRBD2. V was pared by 6 bases and J by 7 bases, with 25 bases of the junction left unmatched. This CDR3 comprises 21 residues. The germline gives CDR1 SGHRS, CDR2 YFSETQ.